The 8 T cell receptor beta chains below were found in one sample sequenced in a study of T cell repertoires in cytomegalovirus infection. TCRdb re-analysed the reads in MiXCR, keeping a single row per CDR3 protein. This sample carries approximately 170,000 distinct CDR3 sequences, roughly a sixth of them seen once, and the ten largest clones take 18%. Material: CD8+ T cells from PBMCs. These receptors were obtained from a human donor in good health (CMV status not recorded). Some clones in this sample may be carry-over from other donors' samples.

The chain combines TRBV2 with TRBJ2-2, with TRBD2 identical over 8 bases. From germline, CDR1 is SNHLY and CDR2 FYNNEI. V shed 1 base and J 7 bases; nucleotides not matched to a gene: 17. The CDR3 covers 19 residues. CDR3 region: CASSEGGIAGPPKSGELFF. The DNA of the CDR3 is TGTGCCAGCAGTGAAGGGGGAATAGCGGGACCGCCGAAGAGCGGGGAGCTGTTTTTT.

This chain uses TRBV7-2 with TRBJ2-1; 10 nucleotides align to TRBD2. With 5 bases clipped from V and 2 bases from J, the junction kept 6 bases outside the gene matches. CDR3 length equals 16 residues. Germline assignment: CDR1 SGHTA and CDR2 FQGNSA. The CDR3: CASSVGLAYAYNEQFF. The CDR3, as DNA: TGTGCCAGCAGCGTGGGACTAGCGTATGCCTACAATGAGCAGTTCTTC.

The chain links TRBV6-2 or TRBV6-3 to TRBJ1-5; 7 bases match TRBD1. CDR1 MNHEY and CDR2 SVGEGT come from the germline V gene. V lost 4 bases to trimming and J lost 2 bases; unmatched junction nucleotides: 5. The CDR3 has 15 amino acids. In DNA form, the CDR3 reads TGTGCCAGCAGTTGGTTCACAGGGGGCAATCAGCCCCAGCATTTT. This encodes CASSWFTGGNQPQHF.

The chain recombines TRBV28 with TRBJ2-7; 7 nucleotides match TRBD1. Germline V gene lookup returns CDR1 MDHEN and CDR2 SYDVKM. CDR3 length equals 14 residues. Germline trimming cut 6 bases from V and 2 bases from J; bases unmatched to any gene: 7. CDR3: CASSSRTGAYEQYF. CDR3 bases: TGTGCCAGCAGCTCCCGGACAGGAGCCTACGAGCAGTACTTC.

As regards this clonotype: At one end the junction does not follow the germline gene, possibly because of a read error. J is TRBJ1-1 and V is TRBV6-2 or TRBV6-3; no firm D call. The germline CDR1 and CDR2 sequences are MNHEY and SVGEGT. The CDR3 spans 15 residues. The chain's CDR3 is CANSYKEGMNTEAFF. The CDR3 DNA reads as TGTGCCAACAGTTACAAGGAGGGAATGAACACTGAAGCTTTCTTT.

The CDR3 here is CSVEEQDLEQYF. DNA of the CDR3: TGCAGCGTTGAAGAACAGGACCTCGAGCAGTACTTC. The V and J genes are TRBV29-1 and TRBJ2-7; D may be TRBD1 (5 bases). CDR1 SQVTM and CDR2 ANQGSEA come from the germline V gene. CDR3 length: 12 residues. V shed 0 bases and J shed 6 bases, with 9 bases lying between them.

This clonotype was recorded a few times. The CDR3: CASCPAGEETQYF. CDR3 DNA sequence: TGTGCCAGCTGCCCTGCGGGAGAAGAGACCCAGTACTTC. The rearrangement joins TRBV7-9 to TRBJ2-5, with 7 bases matching TRBD2. Germline V lookup: CDR1 SEHNR, CDR2 FQNEAQ (reference sequence). CDR3 length equals 13 residues. After removal of 8 bases from V and 3 bases from J, the junction contained 6 bases not matched to a gene.

On this clonotype itself: One end of the junction does not line up with germline, which may come from a read error. The chain couples TRBV6-2 or TRBV6-3 to TRBJ2-7, with 9 bases that match TRBD2. Germline V gene sequence: CDR1 MNHEY, CDR2 SVGEGT. This CDR3 comprises 16 residues. CDR3 sequence: CARSFSTSGNSYEQYF. CDR3 coding DNA: TGTGCCCGCAGTTTTTCGACTAGCGGCAACTCCTACGAGCAGTACTTC.